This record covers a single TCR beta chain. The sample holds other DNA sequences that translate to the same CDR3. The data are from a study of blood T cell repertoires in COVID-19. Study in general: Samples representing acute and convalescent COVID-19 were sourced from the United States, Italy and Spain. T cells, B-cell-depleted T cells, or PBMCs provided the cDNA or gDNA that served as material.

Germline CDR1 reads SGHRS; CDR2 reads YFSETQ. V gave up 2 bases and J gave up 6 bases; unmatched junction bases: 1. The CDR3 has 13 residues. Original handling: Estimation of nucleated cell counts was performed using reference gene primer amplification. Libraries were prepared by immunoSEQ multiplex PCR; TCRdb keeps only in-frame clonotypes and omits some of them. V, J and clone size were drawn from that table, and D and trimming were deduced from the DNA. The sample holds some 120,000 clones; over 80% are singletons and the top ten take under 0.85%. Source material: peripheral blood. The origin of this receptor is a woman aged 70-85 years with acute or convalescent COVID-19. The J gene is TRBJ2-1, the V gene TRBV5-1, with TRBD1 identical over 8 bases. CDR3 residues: CASSLGQGNEQFF. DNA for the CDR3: TGCGCCAGCAGCTTAGGACAGGGCAATGAGCAGTTCTTC.